This passage covers 24 T cell receptor beta chains from one sample sequenced in a study of T cell changes during pregnancy in multiple sclerosis. Sequencing was performed with immunoSEQ multiplex PCR; in TCRdb, only in-frame clones are kept and a portion is missing. The table has roughly 72,000 clones, 85% to 95% seen once. The sample here was CD4+ T cells from peripheral blood mononuclear cells, taken before pregnancy. These receptor sequences come from a female donor with multiple sclerosis, enrolled in a pregnancy study.

V gene TRBV30 combines with J gene TRBJ1-2; possible D gene TRBD1, 5 bases. CDR1 and CDR2 from the germline V gene are GTSNPN and SVGIG (reference sequence). V lost 5 bases, J lost 7 bases, and 11 bases lay in between. CDR3 length: 11 residues. CDR3 sequence (DNA): TGTGCCTGGGGGCAGGGTCTTGGCTACACCTTC. Residues: CAWGQGLGYTF.

V and J are TRBV7-2 and TRBJ2-3; TRBD1 is a possible D gene (5 bases). The V gene lost 0 bases and the J gene lost 8 bases, with 6 bases spanning the gap. The CDR3 is made up of 12 amino acids. Germline V gives CDR1 SGHTA, CDR2 FQGNSA. The CDR3 sequence is CASSLAGATQYF. The CDR3 nucleotides are TGTGCCAGCAGCTTAGCTGGGGCTACGCAGTATTTT.

The chain links TRBV7-6 to TRBJ1-3, with D perhaps matching TRBD1 (5 bases). Trimming took off 6 bases at V and 4 bases at J, with 16 bases between the two ends. Germline CDR1 SGHVS, CDR2 FNYEAQ. The CDR3 is 15 residues long. In DNA, the CDR3 is TGTGCCAGCAGGGCTGCGGGGACTGAGGGAAACACCATATATTTT. Translation gives CASRAAGTEGNTIYF.

This chain joins TRBV5-6 and TRBJ2-2, with D maybe TRBD1 (6 bases). V dropped 1 base and J dropped 4 bases, with 8 bases sitting between them. Germline lookup yields CDR1 SGHDT and CDR2 YYEEEE. The CDR3 consists of 14 residues. CDR3 sequence reads: CASSLTGFTGELFF. In DNA form, the CDR3 reads TGTGCCAGCAGCTTGACAGGGTTCACCGGGGAGCTGTTTTTT.

This chain joins TRBV30 and TRBJ2-1; 12 bases map to TRBD2. The CDR3 runs 17 residues. V lost 0 bases, J lost 5 bases, and 8 bases stayed unmatched. Germline V gives CDR1 GTSNPN, CDR2 SVGIG (reference sequence). The CDR3 protein is CAWSVHGGLAGNNEQFF. The CDR3, as DNA: TGTGCCTGGAGTGTACACGGGGGACTAGCGGGCAACAATGAGCAGTTCTTC.

This chain connects TRBV20-1 to TRBJ2-3; the D is unclear. This CDR3 contains 11 residues. V lost 6 bases to trimming and J lost 4 bases, with 8 bases between them. Germline-derived CDR1 and CDR2 are DFQATT and SNEGSKA (reference sequence). As DNA, the CDR3 is TGCAGTGCCTTCCTTTCAGATACGCAGTATTTT. Its protein product is CSAFLSDTQYF.

The CDR3 loop is CASSKGMDRGPGHNYEQYF. CDR3 DNA sequence: TGTGCCAGCAGCAAAGGAATGGACAGGGGTCCGGGACATAACTACGAGCAGTACTTC. The chain combines TRBV21-1 with TRBJ2-7; no DNA check was done on the table's D call, TRBD1. TRBV21-1 is an annotated pseudogene. The CDR3 extends over 19 amino acids.

This sequence joins TRBV30 and TRBJ1-1; a weak D match, TRBD1 (5 bases). The V end lost 0 bases, the J end lost 12 bases, and 14 bases lay between the germline ends. The CDR3 totals 12 residues. The germline gives CDR1 GTSNPN, CDR2 SVGIG (reference sequence). The CDR3 bases are TGTGCCTGGAGTGTTTTTGAAGGGGCAACTTTCTTT. Translating gives CAWSVFEGATFF.

This clone was counted once. V usage is TRBV14 and J usage is TRBJ2-3; 9 bases fit TRBD2. CDR1 is SGHDN, CDR2 FVKESK, per germline. After removal of 8 bases from V and 8 bases from J, the junction contained 14 bases not matched to a gene. This CDR3 spans 15 amino acids. CDR3 nucleotide sequence: TGTGCCAGCGCCCTCTCTAGACTAGCGGCGGGTACGCAGTATTTT. Translated: CASALSRLAAGTQYF.

V usage is TRBV6-5 and J usage is TRBJ1-5; D gene uncertain. The germline V gene has CDR1 MNHEY and CDR2 SVGAGI. The CDR3 sequence is 14 residues long. Trimming pared 6 bases from V and 0 bases from J, leaving 9 bases between. DNA of the CDR3: TGTGCCAGCAGGGGTGTAGCTAGCAATCAGCCCCAGCATTTT. This gives the protein CASRGVASNQPQHF.

The chain uses TRBV5-1 and TRBJ2-7; TRBD2 is a possible D gene (5 bases). This CDR3 region has 14 residues. V lost 1 base to trimming and J lost 2 bases, with 10 bases between them. Germline values: CDR1 SGHRS, CDR2 YFSETQ. The CDR3 sequence: CASSLTREPYEQYF. In DNA, the CDR3 is TGCGCCAGCAGCTTGACCCGGGAACCCTACGAGCAGTACTTC.

The gene calls are TRBV18 and TRBJ1-5; 7 nucleotides match TRBD1. This CDR3 has 16 amino acids. Germline V gene lookup returns CDR1 KGHSH and CDR2 LQKENI. J was trimmed by 2 bases and V by 3 bases; bases with no gene match: 7. This CDR3 is CASSPKGQIRNQPQHF. As DNA, the CDR3 is TGTGCCAGCTCACCCAAGGGACAGATCCGCAATCAGCCCCAGCATTTT.

This clone was observed a single time. The CDR3 protein is CAWRTSGRSHEQYF. The CDR3, as DNA: TGTGCCTGGAGGACTAGCGGGAGATCCCACGAGCAGTACTTC. The chain carries TRBV30 and TRBJ2-7; the match to TRBD2 covers 12 bases. V lost 3 bases to trimming and J lost 5 bases; unmatched junction nucleotides: 5. CDR1 and CDR2 from the germline V gene are GTSNPN and SVGIG (reference sequence). This CDR3 contains 14 residues.

V usage is TRBV10-3 and J usage is TRBJ1-3; possible D gene TRBD1, 6 bases. The CDR3 contains 15 residues. CDR1 is ENHRY and CDR2 is SYGVKD in the germline V gene. Trimming cost V 8 bases and J 3 bases, with 17 bases left between them. The DNA of the CDR3 is TGTGCCATCGGGGGGGTACAGGGAATTGGAAACACCATATATTTT. Its translation is CAIGGVQGIGNTIYF.

The chain couples TRBV2 to TRBJ2-3, with D possibly being TRBD2 (5 bases). Germline CDR1 reads SNHLY; CDR2 reads FYNNEI. Trimming cost V 3 bases and J 1 base, with 11 bases left between them. The length of the CDR3 is 15 residues. For the CDR3, the DNA is TGTGCCAGCAGTGACGGTCTCGGGGGCACAGATACGCAGTATTTT. The encoded protein is CASSDGLGGTDTQYF.

This rearrangement joins TRBV4-1 to TRBJ1-2; D possibly corresponds to TRBD1 (6 bases). The germline CDR1 and CDR2 sequences are MGHRA and YSYEKL. The CDR3 consists of 17 residues. The ends were cut back, 1 base at V and 4 bases at J, with 19 bases in the middle. CDR3 bases: TGCGCCAGCAGCCAAGCCTTCTCGCCGGGACAAGTCTATGGCTACACCTTC. Protein: CASSQAFSPGQVYGYTF.

The chain couples TRBV19 to TRBJ1-1; D ambiguous. The CDR3 loop spans 15 amino acids. V gave up 3 bases and J gave up 0 bases, with 11 bases separating them. CDR1 and CDR2 from the germline V gene are LNHDA and SQIVND (reference sequence). In DNA form, the CDR3 reads TGTGCCAGTAGTATCAAGCAGGAGGTGAACACTGAAGCTTTCTTT. This encodes CASSIKQEVNTEAFF.

A remark on this clone: The junction departs from the called germline gene at one end, perhaps through a read error. This chain links TRBV27 with TRBJ2-7; 7 bases fit TRBD2. The CDR3 consists of 17 residues. Germline V CDR1 and CDR2: MNHEY, SMNVEV (reference sequence). The CDR3 DNA reads as TGTGCCAGCAGCTTATCCGCATCGGCTAGCGGACCCTACGAGCAGTACTTC. Residues: CASSLSASASGPYEQYF.

The chain couples TRBV10-3 to TRBJ1-5, with D perhaps TRBD1 (5 bases). Germline-derived CDR1 and CDR2 are ENHRY and SYGVKD. The V end lost 5 bases, the J end lost 1 base, and 6 bases lay between the germline ends. The CDR3 is 13 amino acids. The CDR3 nucleotides read TGTGCCATCAGTAAGGGGAGCAATCAGCCCCAGCATTTT. This gives the protein CAISKGSNQPQHF.

This rearrangement joins TRBV7-2 to TRBJ2-3; 11 nucleotides match TRBD2. Germline V gene data show CDR1 as SGHTA and CDR2 as FQGNSA. The CDR3 covers 16 residues. J gave up 5 bases and V 4 bases, and 8 bases lay outside the gene matches. The CDR3 reads CASSSTSGARRDTQYF. CDR3 nucleotide sequence: TGTGCCAGCAGCTCGACTAGCGGGGCCCGGAGAGATACGCAGTATTTT.

The chain carries TRBV15 and TRBJ2-3; tentatively, D is TRBD2 (6 bases). The CDR3 length is 17 residues. CDR1 and CDR2 (germline): LNHNV, YYDKDF (reference sequence). Deletions cut 5 bases from V and 0 bases from J, with 18 bases between. As DNA, the CDR3 is TGTGCCACCAGCGGATTTGGAGGGGCGCTTAGCACAGATACGCAGTATTTT. This codes for CATSGFGGALSTDTQYF.

The J gene is TRBJ2-7, the V gene TRBV18; TRBD1 might be the D (6 bases). CDR1 is KGHSH and CDR2 is LQKENI in the germline V gene. The CDR3 covers 12 residues. Trimming stripped 6 bases from V and 7 bases from J, with 13 bases between. CDR3 DNA: TGTGCCAGCTCCCTTCGACAGGAAGAGCAGTACTTC. This encodes CASSLRQEEQYF.

This sequence joins TRBV9 and TRBJ1-3, with TRBD1 as a possible D gene (6 bases). Trimming stripped 2 bases from V and 7 bases from J, with 13 bases between. The CDR3 runs 14 residues. CDR1 and CDR2 from the germline V gene are SGDLS and YYNGEE. The CDR3 DNA reads as TGTGCCAGCAGCGTGGCAGCAAGGGGGAACACCATATATTTT. It translates to CASSVAARGNTIYF.

The V and J genes are TRBV5-1 and TRBJ2-1; weak D call: TRBD2 (6 bases). Trimming stripped 0 bases from V and 8 bases from J, with 15 bases between. This CDR3 spans 15 amino acids. In germline, CDR1 is SGHRS, CDR2 YFSETQ. DNA of the CDR3: TGCGCCAGCAGCTTGGTAGGAGGGCCCTCTGATGAGCAGTTCTTC. Encoded protein: CASSLVGGPSDEQFF.